This TCR beta chain was sequenced during a study of cytomegalovirus exposure and HLA in healthy donors. Looking at the study overall: The approximately 110 validation repertoires were reported in a later analysis to have been generated on the same platform as the approximately 700 first-cohort repertoires.

These donors were members of the roughly 120-subject validation cohort, a group separate from the approximately 700-subject first cohort. Study-level findings and limits: TCR sequences were mostly rare, though some public TCRs occurred in many donors. Listed as cytomegalovirus-associated were approximately 160 TCR beta chains.

Profiling relied on immunoSEQ multiplex PCR, and the TCRdb table lists in-frame clones only, not all of them. The table records more than 250,000 clones, 75% to 90% of them present only once. About this clone itself: What it binds is unknown.

Germline lookup yields CDR1 SGHVS and CDR2 FNYEAQ. V lost 5 bases and J lost 0, with 26 bases in between. This CDR3 is built from 19 residues. Material: PBMCs. This TCR was sampled from a woman between 25 and 40 years old in good health and CMV-seropositive. The chain uses TRBV7-6 and TRBJ2-7; the D gene could be TRBD1 or TRBD2 (6 bases each). CDR3 coding DNA: TGTGCCAGCAGCATACCAATGGGGGGCGAGGGCCCTTTCTCCTACGAGCAGTACTTC. Its translation: CASSIPMGGEGPFSYEQYF.